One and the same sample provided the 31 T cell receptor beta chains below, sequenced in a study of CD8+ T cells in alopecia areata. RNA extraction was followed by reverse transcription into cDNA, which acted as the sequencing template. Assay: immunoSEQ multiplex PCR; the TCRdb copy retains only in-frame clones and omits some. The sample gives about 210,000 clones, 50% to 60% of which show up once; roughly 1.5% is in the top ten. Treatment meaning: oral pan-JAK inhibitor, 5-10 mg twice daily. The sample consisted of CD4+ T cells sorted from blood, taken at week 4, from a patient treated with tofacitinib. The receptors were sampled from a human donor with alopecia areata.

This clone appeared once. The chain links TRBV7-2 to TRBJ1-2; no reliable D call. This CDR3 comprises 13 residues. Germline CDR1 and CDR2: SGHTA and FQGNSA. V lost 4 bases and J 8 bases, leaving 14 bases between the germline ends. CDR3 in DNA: TGTGCCAGCAGCTCGTCCTCACGGGGAGGCTACACCTTC. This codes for CASSSSSRGGYTF.

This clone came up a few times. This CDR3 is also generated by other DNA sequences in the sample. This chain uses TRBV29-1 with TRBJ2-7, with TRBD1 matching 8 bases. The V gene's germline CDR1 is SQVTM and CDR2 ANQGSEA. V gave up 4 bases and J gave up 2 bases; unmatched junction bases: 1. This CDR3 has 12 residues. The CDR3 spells CSVADRAYEQYF. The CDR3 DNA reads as TGCAGCGTTGCGGACAGGGCCTACGAGCAGTACTTC.

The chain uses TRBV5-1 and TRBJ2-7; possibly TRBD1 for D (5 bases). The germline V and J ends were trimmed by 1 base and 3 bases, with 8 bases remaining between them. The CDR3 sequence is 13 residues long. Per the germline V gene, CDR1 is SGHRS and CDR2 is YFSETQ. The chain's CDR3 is CASSLSGYYEQYF. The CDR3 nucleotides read TGCGCCAGCAGCTTGTCAGGGTACTACGAGCAGTACTTC.

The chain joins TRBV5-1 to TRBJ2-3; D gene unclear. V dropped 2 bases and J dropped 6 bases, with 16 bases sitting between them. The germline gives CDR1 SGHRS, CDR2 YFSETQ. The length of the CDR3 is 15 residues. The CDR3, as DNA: TGCGCCAGCAGCTTCGGTAACCCTGGCGAGGATACGCAGTATTTT. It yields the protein CASSFGNPGEDTQYF.

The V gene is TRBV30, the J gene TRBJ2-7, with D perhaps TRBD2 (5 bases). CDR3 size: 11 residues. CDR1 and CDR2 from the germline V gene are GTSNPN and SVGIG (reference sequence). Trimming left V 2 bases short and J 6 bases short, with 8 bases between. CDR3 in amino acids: CAWSIGSEQYF. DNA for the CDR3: TGTGCCTGGAGTATAGGGAGCGAGCAGTACTTC.

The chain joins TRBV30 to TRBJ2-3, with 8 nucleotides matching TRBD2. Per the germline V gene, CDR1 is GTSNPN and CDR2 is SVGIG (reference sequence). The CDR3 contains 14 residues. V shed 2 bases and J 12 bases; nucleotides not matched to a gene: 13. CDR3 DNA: TGTGCCTGGAGTATGGGACTAGAGGGAGTCGGACAGTATTTT. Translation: CAWSMGLEGVGQYF.

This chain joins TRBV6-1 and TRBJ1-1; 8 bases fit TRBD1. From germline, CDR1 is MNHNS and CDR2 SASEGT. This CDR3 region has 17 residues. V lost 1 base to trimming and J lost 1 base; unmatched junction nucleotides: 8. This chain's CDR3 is CASSEGTGWGTNTEAFF. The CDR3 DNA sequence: TGTGCCAGCAGTGAAGGGACAGGGTGGGGGACGAACACTGAAGCTTTCTTT.

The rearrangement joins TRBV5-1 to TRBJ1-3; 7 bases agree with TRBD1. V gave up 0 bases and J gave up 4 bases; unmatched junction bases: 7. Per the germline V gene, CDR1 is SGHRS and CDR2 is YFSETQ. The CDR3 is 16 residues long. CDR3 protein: CASSLARQGSGNTIYF. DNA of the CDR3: TGCGCCAGCAGCTTGGCTCGACAGGGATCCGGAAACACCATATATTTT.

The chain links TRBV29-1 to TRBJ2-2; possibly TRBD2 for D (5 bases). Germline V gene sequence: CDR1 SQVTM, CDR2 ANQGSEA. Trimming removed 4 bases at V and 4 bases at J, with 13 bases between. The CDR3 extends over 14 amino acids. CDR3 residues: CSVGFSGITGELFF. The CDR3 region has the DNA TGCAGCGTTGGGTTTTCGGGGATCACCGGGGAGCTGTTTTTT.

The CDR3 region has the DNA TGCAGCGTTGAAAGTAGATCTTCTACGTGGGGCTACACCTTC. Its translation: CSVESRSSTWGYTF. The genes are TRBV29-1 and TRBJ1-2; D not certain. V lost 2 bases, J lost 8 bases, and 18 bases lay in between. This CDR3 is built from 14 residues. Germline assignment: CDR1 SQVTM and CDR2 ANQGSEA. The complete variable domain, with remaining parts taken from reference TRBV29-1 and TRBJ1-2, reads SAVISQKPSRDICQRGTSLTIQCQVDSQVTMMFWYRQQPGQSLTLIATANQGSEATYESGFVIDKFPISRPNLTFSTLTVSNMSPEDSSIYLCSVESRSSTWGYTFGSGTRLTVV.

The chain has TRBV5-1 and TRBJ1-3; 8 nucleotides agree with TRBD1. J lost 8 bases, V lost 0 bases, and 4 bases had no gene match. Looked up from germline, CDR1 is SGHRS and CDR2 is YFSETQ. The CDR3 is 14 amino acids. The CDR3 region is CASSLADRGDTIYF. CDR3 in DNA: TGCGCCAGCAGCTTGGCCGACAGGGGCGACACCATATATTTT.

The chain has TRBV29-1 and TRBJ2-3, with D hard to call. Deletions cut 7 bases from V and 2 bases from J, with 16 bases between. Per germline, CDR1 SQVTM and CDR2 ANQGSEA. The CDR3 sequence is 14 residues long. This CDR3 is CSAQDGPPTDTQYF. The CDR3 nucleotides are TGCAGCGCTCAAGACGGCCCACCCACAGATACGCAGTATTTT.

For the CDR3, the DNA is TGCAGCGGCGGCTCGGGCTACGAGCAGTACTTC. Translation: CSGGSGYEQYF. The chain couples TRBV29-1 to TRBJ2-7, with D unresolved. The CDR3 has 11 residues. CDR1 and CDR2 from the germline V gene are SQVTM and ANQGSEA. V lost 7 bases and J 3 bases, leaving 10 bases between the germline ends.

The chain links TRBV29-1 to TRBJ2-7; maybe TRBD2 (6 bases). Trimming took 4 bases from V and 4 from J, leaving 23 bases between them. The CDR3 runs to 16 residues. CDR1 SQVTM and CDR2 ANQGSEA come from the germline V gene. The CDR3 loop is CSVVPTIGGLPYEQYF. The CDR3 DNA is TGCAGCGTTGTCCCCACCATCGGTGGACTACCATACGAGCAGTACTTC.

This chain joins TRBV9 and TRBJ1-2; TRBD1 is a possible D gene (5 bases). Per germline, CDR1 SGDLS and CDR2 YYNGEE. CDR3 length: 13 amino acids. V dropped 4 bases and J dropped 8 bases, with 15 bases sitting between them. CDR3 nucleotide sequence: TGTGCCAGCAGCCCAGGGACGCGCCTGGGCTACACCTTC. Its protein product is CASSPGTRLGYTF.

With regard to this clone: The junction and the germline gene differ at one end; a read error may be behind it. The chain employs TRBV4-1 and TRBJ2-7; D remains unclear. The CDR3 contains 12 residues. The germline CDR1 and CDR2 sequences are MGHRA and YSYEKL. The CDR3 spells CASSRPGSVAIF. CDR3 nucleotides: TGCGCCAGCAGCCGACCGGGCTCGGTCGCGATCTTC.

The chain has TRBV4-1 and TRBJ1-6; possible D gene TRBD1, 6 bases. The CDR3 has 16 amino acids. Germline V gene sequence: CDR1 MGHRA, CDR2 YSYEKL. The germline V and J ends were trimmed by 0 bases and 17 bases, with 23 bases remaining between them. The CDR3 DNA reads TGCGCCAGCAGCCAAGATCTACAGGGATCATACCTCCAGGTCCACTTT. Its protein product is CASSQDLQGSYLQVHF.

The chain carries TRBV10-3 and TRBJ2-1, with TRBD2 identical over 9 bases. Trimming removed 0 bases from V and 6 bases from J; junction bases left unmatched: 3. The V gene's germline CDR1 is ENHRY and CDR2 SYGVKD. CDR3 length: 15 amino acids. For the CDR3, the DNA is TGTGCCATCAGTGAGTCTTTGACTAGCGGCAATGAGCAGTTCTTC. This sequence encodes CAISESLTSGNEQFF.

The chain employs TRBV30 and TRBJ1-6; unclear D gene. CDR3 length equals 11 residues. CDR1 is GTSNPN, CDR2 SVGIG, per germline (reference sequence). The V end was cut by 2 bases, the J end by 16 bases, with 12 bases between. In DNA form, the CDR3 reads TGTGCCTGGAGTTCAGAGACACAGCTCCACTTT. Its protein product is CAWSSETQLHF.

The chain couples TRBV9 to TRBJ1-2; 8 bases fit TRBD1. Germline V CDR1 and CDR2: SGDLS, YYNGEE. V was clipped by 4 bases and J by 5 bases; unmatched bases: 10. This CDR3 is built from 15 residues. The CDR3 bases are TGTGCCAGCAGCCCCTCGGACAGGGTGCGGTATGGCTACACCTTC. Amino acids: CASSPSDRVRYGYTF.

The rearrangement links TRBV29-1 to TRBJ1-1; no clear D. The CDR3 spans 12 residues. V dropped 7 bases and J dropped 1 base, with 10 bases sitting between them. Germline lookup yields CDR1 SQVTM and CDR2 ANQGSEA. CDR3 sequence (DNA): TGCAGCGGGCGGGCGGCGAACACTGAAGCTTTCTTT. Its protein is CSGRAANTEAFF.

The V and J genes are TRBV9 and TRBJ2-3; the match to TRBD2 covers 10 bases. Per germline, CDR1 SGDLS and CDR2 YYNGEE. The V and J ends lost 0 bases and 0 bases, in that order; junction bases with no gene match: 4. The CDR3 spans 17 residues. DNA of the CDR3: TGTGCCAGCAGCGTAGGGGTAGCGGGGGGTAGCACAGATACGCAGTATTTT. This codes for CASSVGVAGGSTDTQYF.

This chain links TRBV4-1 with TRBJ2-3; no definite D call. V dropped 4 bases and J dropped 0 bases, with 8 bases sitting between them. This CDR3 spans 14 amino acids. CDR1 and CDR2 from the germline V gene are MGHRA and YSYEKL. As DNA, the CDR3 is TGCGCCAGCAGCCCCGATGCTAGCACAGATACGCAGTATTTT. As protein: CASSPDASTDTQYF.

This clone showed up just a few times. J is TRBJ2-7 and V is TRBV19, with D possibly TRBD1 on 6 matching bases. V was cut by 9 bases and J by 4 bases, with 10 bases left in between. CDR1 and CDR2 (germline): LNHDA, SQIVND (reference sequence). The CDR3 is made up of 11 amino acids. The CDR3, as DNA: TGTGCCAGCGGGACAACATACGAGCAGTACTTC. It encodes CASGTTYEQYF.

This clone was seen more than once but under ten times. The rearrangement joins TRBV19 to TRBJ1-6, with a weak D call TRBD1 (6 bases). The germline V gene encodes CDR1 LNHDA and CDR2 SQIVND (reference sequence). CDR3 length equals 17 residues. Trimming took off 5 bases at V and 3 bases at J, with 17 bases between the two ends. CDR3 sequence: CASSPFAGANYNSPLHF. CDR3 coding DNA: TGTGCCAGTAGTCCCTTTGCGGGGGCGAACTATAATTCACCCCTCCACTTT.

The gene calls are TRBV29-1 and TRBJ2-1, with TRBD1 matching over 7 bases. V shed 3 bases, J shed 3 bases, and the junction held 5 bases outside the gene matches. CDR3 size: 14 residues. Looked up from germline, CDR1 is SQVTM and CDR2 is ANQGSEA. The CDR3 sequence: CSVDVGQNYNEQFF. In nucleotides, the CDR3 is TGCAGCGTTGACGTGGGACAGAACTACAATGAGCAGTTCTTC.

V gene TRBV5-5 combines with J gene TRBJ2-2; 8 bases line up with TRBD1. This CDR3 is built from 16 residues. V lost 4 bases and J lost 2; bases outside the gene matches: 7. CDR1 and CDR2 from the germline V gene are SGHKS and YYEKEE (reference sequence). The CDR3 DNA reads TGTGCCAGCAGCCCGAGACAGGGGATAAACACCGGGGAGCTGTTTTTT. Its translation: CASSPRQGINTGELFF.

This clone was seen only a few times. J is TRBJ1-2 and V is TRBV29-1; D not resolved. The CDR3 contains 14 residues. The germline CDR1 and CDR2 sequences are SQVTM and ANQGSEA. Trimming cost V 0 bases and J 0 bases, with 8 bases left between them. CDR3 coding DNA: TGCAGCGTTGAAGACCCCAGTCCTAACTATGGCTACACCTTC. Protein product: CSVEDPSPNYGYTF.

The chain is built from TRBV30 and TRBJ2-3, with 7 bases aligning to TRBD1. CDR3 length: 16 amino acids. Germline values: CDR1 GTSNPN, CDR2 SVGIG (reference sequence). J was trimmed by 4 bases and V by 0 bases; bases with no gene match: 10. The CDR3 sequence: CAWSVGAWQGADTQYF. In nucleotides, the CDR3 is TGTGCCTGGAGTGTAGGCGCATGGCAGGGGGCAGATACGCAGTATTTT.

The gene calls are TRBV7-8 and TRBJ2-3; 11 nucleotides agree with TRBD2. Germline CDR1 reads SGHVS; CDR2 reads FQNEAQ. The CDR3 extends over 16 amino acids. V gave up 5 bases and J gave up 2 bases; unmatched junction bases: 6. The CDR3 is CASSALGLAVTDTQYF. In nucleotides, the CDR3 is TGTGCCAGCAGCGCCCTGGGACTAGCGGTCACAGATACGCAGTATTTT.

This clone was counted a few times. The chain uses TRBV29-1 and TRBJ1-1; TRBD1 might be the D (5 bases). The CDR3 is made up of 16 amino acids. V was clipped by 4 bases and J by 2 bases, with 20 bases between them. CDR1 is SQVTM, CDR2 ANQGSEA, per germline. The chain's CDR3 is CSVARGPPGLNTEAFF. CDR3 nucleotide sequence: TGCAGCGTTGCGCGGGGACCTCCCGGGTTAAACACTGAAGCTTTCTTT.